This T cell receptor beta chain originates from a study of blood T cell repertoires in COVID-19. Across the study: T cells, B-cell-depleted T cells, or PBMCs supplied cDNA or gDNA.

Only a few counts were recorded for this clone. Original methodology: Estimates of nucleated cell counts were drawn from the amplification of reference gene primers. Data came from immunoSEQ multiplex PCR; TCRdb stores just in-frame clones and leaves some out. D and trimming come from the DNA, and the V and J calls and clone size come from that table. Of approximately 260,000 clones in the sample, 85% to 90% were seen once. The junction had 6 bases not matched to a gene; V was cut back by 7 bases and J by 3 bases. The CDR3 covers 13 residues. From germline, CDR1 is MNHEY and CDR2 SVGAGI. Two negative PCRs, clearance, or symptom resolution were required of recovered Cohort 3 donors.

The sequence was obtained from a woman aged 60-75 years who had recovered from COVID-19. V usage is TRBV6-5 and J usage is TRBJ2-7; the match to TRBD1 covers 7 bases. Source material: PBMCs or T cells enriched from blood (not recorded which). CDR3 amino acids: CASTRGQDYEQYF. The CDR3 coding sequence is TGTGCCAGCACCCGAGGACAGGACTACGAGCAGTACTTC.